The sample holds a few counts of the clone carrying this T cell receptor (beta chain). Its antigen is currently unknown. The record originates from a study of T cells in Graves' hyperthyroidism and ophthalmopathy. Study details: Before any treatment, at initial diagnosis, peripheral blood was collected. Study outcomes and limitations: In validation, the model predicted ophthalmopathy. These predictions came a median about 6.5 months before onset.

Trimming took 1 base from V and 5 from J, leaving 14 bases between them. The CDR3 has 16 amino acids. Germline V lookup: CDR1 SEHNR, CDR2 FQNEAQ (reference sequence). The CDR3 regions of TCR beta were amplified from RNA transcripts. During a first-round RT-PCR of the TCR CDR3, the HTBI primer set was used. TCRdb passed the multiplex PCR reads through MiXCR, listing each CDR3 protein once. The top ten clones hold around a third of a sample with more than 350,000 distinct CDR3 sequences, approximately 18% of them seen once. Those with hyperthyroidism were 18 to 65 years old, newly diagnosed, and ill for under 2 months. A patient was excluded if there was uncontrolled infection, other autoimmune disease, pregnancy or lactation.

Sequencing used blood. The genes are TRBV7-9 and TRBJ1-4, with unresolved D. The TCR comes from a woman in her 30s with Graves' hyperthyroidism that later progressed to Graves' ophthalmopathy. DNA of the CDR3: TGTGCCAGCAGCTTAGAGTCTATCCCCTTCAATGAAAAACTGTTTTTT. Its protein product is CASSLESIPFNEKLFF.